The 27 T cell receptor beta chains given below trace back to one sample, sequenced in a study of T cell repertoires in cytomegalovirus infection. TCRdb reprocessed the reads via MiXCR and lists one record per CDR3 protein. The sample has about 250,000 distinct CDR3 sequences, approximately 6.7% seen once; the top ten hold under 7.5%. The sequenced sample consisted of PBMCs. The receptor set was obtained from a human donor in good health (CMV status not recorded). Some clones in this sample may be carry-over from other donors' samples.

This clonotype was detected ten times or more. The chain couples TRBV7-2 to TRBJ1-4; no reliable D call. Germline V gene sequence: CDR1 SGHTA, CDR2 FQGNSA. The CDR3 spans 15 residues. V dropped 3 bases and J dropped 6 bases, with 14 bases sitting between them. The CDR3: CASSFDVGRDEKLFF. The CDR3 nucleotides read TGTGCCAGCAGCTTTGACGTAGGACGGGATGAAAAACTGTTTTTT.

This clonotype showed up many times. J is TRBJ2-6 and V is TRBV12-3 or TRBV12-4, with TRBD1 identical over 10 bases. The CDR3 loop spans 20 amino acids. Trimming took 0 bases from V and 0 from J; bases not matched to a gene: 8. The CDR3 nucleotides are TGTGCCAGCAGTTTAGCGCCCGGCCGACAGGGGGCCTCTGGGGCCAACGTCCTGACTTTC. This encodes CASSLAPGRQGASGANVLTF.

This clonotype was counted ten times or more. The V gene is TRBV24-1, the J gene TRBJ2-2; D might be TRBD1 (5 bases). V lost 3 bases and J 5 bases, leaving 15 bases between the germline ends. Per germline, CDR1 KGHDR and CDR2 SFDVKD. This CDR3 is built from 16 residues. The CDR3 loop is CATSDENSGWTGELFF. Written as DNA, the CDR3 is TGTGCCACCAGTGATGAGAACTCAGGGTGGACCGGGGAGCTGTTTTTT.

This chain uses TRBV30 with TRBJ1-5, with a possible D match to TRBD1 (6 bases). V lost 2 bases, J lost 3 bases, and 11 bases lay in between. The CDR3 length is 14 residues. The germline CDR1 and CDR2 sequences are GTSNPN and SVGIG (reference sequence). The CDR3 reads CAWSRDRSNQPQHF. CDR3 DNA: TGTGCCTGGAGTAGAGACAGGTCCAATCAGCCCCAGCATTTT.

This clonotype was recorded at least ten times. The V gene is TRBV29-1, the J gene TRBJ2-6; D unresolved. The germline V gene encodes CDR1 SQVTM and CDR2 ANQGSEA. Trimming left V 4 bases short and J 4 bases short, with 5 bases between. The CDR3 runs 12 residues. In DNA form, the CDR3 reads TGCAGCGTTGCATCGGGGGCCAACGTCCTGACTTTC. This gives the protein CSVASGANVLTF.

In its sample, this clonotype was seen many times. The rearrangement uses TRBV20-1 and TRBJ2-5, with TRBD2 as a possible D gene (7 bases). There are 17 residues in the CDR3. V lost 0 bases, J lost 5 bases, and 22 bases lay in between. Germline lookup yields CDR1 DFQATT and CDR2 SNEGSKA (reference sequence). In nucleotides, the CDR3 is TGCAGTGCTAGAGATGGGGCGGGGGCTGAGGGTTCGGAGACCCAGTACTTC. This codes for CSARDGAGAEGSETQYF.

This clonotype was found many times. J is TRBJ1-3 and V is TRBV11-2, with TRBD1 matching over 7 bases. The CDR3 has 16 amino acids. The V gene end was trimmed by 5 bases and the J gene end by 0 bases; junction bases not matched to a gene: 7. Germline V CDR1 and CDR2: SGHAT, FQNNGV. In DNA, the CDR3 is TGTGCCAGCAGCATGGACAGGACGAGCTCTGGAAACACCATATATTTT. Translation: CASSMDRTSSGNTIYF.

This clonotype appeared many times. The chain has TRBV7-2 and TRBJ2-3; D possibly corresponds to TRBD1 (6 bases). In germline, CDR1 is SGHTA, CDR2 FQGNSA. The CDR3 sequence is 15 residues long. Trimming shortened V by 5 bases and J by 4 bases, and 16 bases separated the two germline ends. The CDR3 DNA reads as TGTGCCAGCAGCCCCAGGGCAGGGGATCCAGATACGCAGTATTTT. This sequence encodes CASSPRAGDPDTQYF.

This clonotype appeared a few times. V gene TRBV29-1 combines with J gene TRBJ2-5; possible D gene TRBD1, 5 bases. Trimming took 2 bases from V and 2 from J, leaving 12 bases between them. This CDR3 region has 14 residues. CDR1 and CDR2 from the germline V gene are SQVTM and ANQGSEA. Written as DNA, the CDR3 is TGCAGCGTTGAACCAGGGCAGCTACAAGAGACCCAGTACTTC. The encoded protein is CSVEPGQLQETQYF.

This chain joins TRBV29-1 and TRBJ2-7; D is unresolved. CDR1 SQVTM and CDR2 ANQGSEA come from the germline V gene. The CDR3 has 11 residues. V dropped 6 bases and J dropped 0 bases, with 6 bases sitting between them. The CDR3 reads CSVAASYEQYF. CDR3 sequence (DNA): TGCAGCGTCGCAGCCTCCTACGAGCAGTACTTC.

J is TRBJ2-3 and V is TRBV19, with no clear D. Germline V gives CDR1 LNHDA, CDR2 SQIVND (reference sequence). The CDR3 is 15 residues long. V was trimmed by 5 bases and J by 2 bases, leaving 14 bases between them. The CDR3 sequence is CASSSDSQPTDTQYF. The CDR3 region has the DNA TGTGCCAGTAGTTCCGATAGCCAACCCACAGATACGCAGTATTTT.

This clonotype showed up many times. The gene calls are TRBV29-1 and TRBJ1-2; D may be TRBD1 (5 bases). Germline-derived CDR1 and CDR2 are SQVTM and ANQGSEA. This CDR3 contains 13 residues. The V gene lost 5 bases and the J gene lost 7 bases, with 17 bases spanning the gap. The CDR3 DNA sequence: TGCAGCGTTCCCACCCAGGGCGCGGGTGGCTACACCTTC. It specifies CSVPTQGAGGYTF.

This clonotype was recorded at least ten times. CDR3 sequence (DNA): TGTGCCAGCAGCCTCGGACAGGGGGTTAACTATGGCTACACCTTC. Protein: CASSLGQGVNYGYTF. V and J are TRBV7-9 and TRBJ1-2, with TRBD1 identical over 10 bases. Germline V gene lookup returns CDR1 SEHNR and CDR2 FQNEAQ (reference sequence). The V segment lost 5 bases and the J segment 1 base; nucleotides outside the gene matches: 4. The CDR3 extends over 15 amino acids.

The chain uses TRBV6-2 or TRBV6-3 and TRBJ1-2; 7 bases line up with TRBD1. V was pared by 8 bases and J by 3 bases, with 6 bases of the junction left unmatched. Germline assignment: CDR1 MNHEY and CDR2 SVGEGT. The CDR3 has 13 amino acids. The CDR3 is CASRDRVDYGYTF. CDR3 bases: TGTGCCAGCCGCGACAGGGTGGACTATGGCTACACCTTC.

In its sample, this clonotype was seen many times. This rearrangement joins TRBV7-9 to TRBJ2-3, with a possible D match to TRBD2 (6 bases). The length of the CDR3 is 17 residues. CDR1 and CDR2 from the germline V gene are SEHNR and FQNEAQ (reference sequence). The V end was cut by 5 bases, the J end by 2 bases, with 20 bases between. The CDR3 DNA is TGTGCCAGCAGCCGAGTTTCCGGGAGCTTCTTCACAGATACGCAGTATTTT. It encodes CASSRVSGSFFTDTQYF. Based on the CDR3 plus reference TRBV7-9 and TRBJ2-3, the full variable domain is DTGVSQNPRHKITKRGQNVTFRCDPISEHNRLYWYRQTLGQGPEFLTYFQNEAQLEKSRLLSDRFSAERPKGSFSTLEIQRTEQGDSAMYLCASSRVSGSFFTDTQYFGPGTRLTVL.

The rearrangement links TRBV10-3 to TRBJ1-4; 7 bases line up with TRBD1. This CDR3 region has 15 residues. Germline trimming cut 8 bases from V and 4 bases from J; bases unmatched to any gene: 10. Germline values: CDR1 ENHRY, CDR2 SYGVKD. As DNA, the CDR3 is TGTGCCATCGGTACATCGGGACAGCATAATGAAAAACTGTTTTTT. Amino acids: CAIGTSGQHNEKLFF.

This clonotype came up many times. The genes are TRBV4-2 and TRBJ2-7, with TRBD2 identical over 10 bases. The germline V gene has CDR1 LGHNA and CDR2 YNFKEQ. The CDR3 is 16 residues long. V dropped 0 bases and J dropped 2; count of bases not matched to a gene: 4. The CDR3 DNA reads TGTGCCAGCAGCCAAGAGCTAGCGGGGGCGACCTACGAGCAGTACTTC. Protein: CASSQELAGATYEQYF.

In this sample, this clonotype turned up many times. The chain links TRBV19 to TRBJ2-3; either TRBD1 or TRBD2 may fit D (6 bases each). Germline V gene lookup returns CDR1 LNHDA and CDR2 SQIVND (reference sequence). The ends were cut back, 5 bases at V and 0 bases at J, with 12 bases in the middle. This CDR3 is 15 amino acids long. The CDR3 is CASSPQGLSTDTQYF. CDR3 coding DNA: TGTGCCAGTAGTCCACAGGGACTCAGCACAGATACGCAGTATTTT.

This clonotype was seen many times. The CDR3 nucleotides are TGTGCCAGCAGCCCTTTTGGGGGAGCGGGGAGCTCCTACAATGAGCAGTTCTTC. Translating it yields CASSPFGGAGSSYNEQFF. This chain links TRBV6-6 with TRBJ2-1, with 7 nucleotides matching TRBD2. This CDR3 is 18 amino acids long. The trim removed 6 bases at V and 0 bases at J, leaving 14 bases unmatched. The V gene's germline CDR1 is MNHNY and CDR2 SVGAGI (reference sequence).

This clonotype was seen many times. The CDR3, as DNA: TGTGCCACCTCATCCTACTATGGCTACACCTTC. Its protein is CATSSYYGYTF. This chain joins TRBV15 and TRBJ1-2; no clear D gene. Trimming pared 8 bases from V and 3 bases from J, leaving 7 bases between. Germline loops: CDR1 LNHNV, CDR2 YYDKDF (reference sequence). The length of the CDR3 is 11 residues.

This clonotype was observed at least ten times. The V gene is TRBV20-1, the J gene TRBJ2-7, with 7 bases lining up with TRBD1. The CDR3 is made up of 12 amino acids. From germline, CDR1 is DFQATT and CDR2 SNEGSKA (reference sequence). V lost 5 bases, J lost 5 bases, and 6 bases stayed unmatched. The CDR3 sequence: CSASQGYHEQYF. In DNA, the CDR3 is TGCAGTGCTTCACAGGGGTACCACGAGCAGTACTTC.

This clonotype was observed at least ten times. V gene TRBV7-2 combines with J gene TRBJ1-6; 8 bases match TRBD1. V was pared by 5 bases and J by 6 bases, with 9 bases of the junction left unmatched. Germline assignment: CDR1 SGHTA and CDR2 FQGNSA. This CDR3 contains 16 residues. CDR3 DNA sequence: TGTGCCAGCAGCCCCCGGGACAGGATTCTTAATTCACCCCTCCACTTT. Its protein is CASSPRDRILNSPLHF.

This clonotype was detected ten times or more. The chain links TRBV20-1 to TRBJ1-1; possible D gene TRBD1, 5 bases. This CDR3 contains 13 residues. Deletions cut 4 bases from V and 1 base from J, with 10 bases between. Germline values: CDR1 DFQATT, CDR2 SNEGSKA (reference sequence). The CDR3 nucleotides read TGCAGTGCTACCCGAGACAGGAACACTGAAGCTTTCTTT. It encodes CSATRDRNTEAFF.

This clonotype was recorded at least ten times. This chain links TRBV7-2 with TRBJ2-5; D is tentatively TRBD1 or TRBD2 (6 bases each). The CDR3 consists of 16 residues. V was cut by 5 bases and J by 2 bases, with 18 bases left in between. Germline V gene lookup returns CDR1 SGHTA and CDR2 FQGNSA. The CDR3 region has the DNA TGTGCCAGCAGCACCATTGGCGGGGACATGCAAGAGACCCAGTACTTC. This gives the protein CASSTIGGDMQETQYF.

This clonotype was counted ten times or more. V is TRBV6-1 and J is TRBJ2-5; 7 nucleotides align to TRBD1. The CDR3 covers 14 residues. V trimming: 6 bases; J trimming: 5 bases; junction bases outside the gene matches: 9. The germline CDR1 and CDR2 sequences are MNHNS and SASEGT. CDR3 sequence: CASSRQGGVETQYF. The CDR3 nucleotides are TGTGCCAGCAGCAGACAGGGTGGTGTGGAGACCCAGTACTTC.

This clonotype was seen a few times. The chain is built from TRBV7-9 and TRBJ2-5; possible D gene TRBD2, 6 bases. Between the trimmed V and J ends, which lost 3 bases and 4 bases, there was a span of 12 bases. The germline gives CDR1 SEHNR, CDR2 FQNEAQ (reference sequence). CDR3 length: 14 amino acids. The CDR3 here is CASSFGGGGETQYF. CDR3 DNA sequence: TGTGCCAGCAGCTTTGGGGGAGGAGGAGAGACCCAGTACTTC.

This clonotype occurred many times. This chain uses TRBV28 with TRBJ2-7, with 9 bases aligning to TRBD1. V was clipped by 0 bases and J by 4 bases; unmatched bases: 4. The CDR3 length is 15 residues. Germline values: CDR1 MDHEN, CDR2 SYDVKM. The CDR3, as DNA: TGTGCCAGCAGTTTATGGCAGACAGGGGGGTACGAGCAGTACTTC. It codes for CASSLWQTGGYEQYF. Using reference TRBV28 and TRBJ2-7 for the parts outside the CDR3, the full variable domain is DVKVTQSSRYLVKRTGEKVFLECVQDMDHENMFWYRQDPGLGLRLIYFSYDVKMKEKGDIPEGYSVSREKKERFSLILESASTNQTSMYLCASSLWQTGGYEQYFGPGTRLTVT.